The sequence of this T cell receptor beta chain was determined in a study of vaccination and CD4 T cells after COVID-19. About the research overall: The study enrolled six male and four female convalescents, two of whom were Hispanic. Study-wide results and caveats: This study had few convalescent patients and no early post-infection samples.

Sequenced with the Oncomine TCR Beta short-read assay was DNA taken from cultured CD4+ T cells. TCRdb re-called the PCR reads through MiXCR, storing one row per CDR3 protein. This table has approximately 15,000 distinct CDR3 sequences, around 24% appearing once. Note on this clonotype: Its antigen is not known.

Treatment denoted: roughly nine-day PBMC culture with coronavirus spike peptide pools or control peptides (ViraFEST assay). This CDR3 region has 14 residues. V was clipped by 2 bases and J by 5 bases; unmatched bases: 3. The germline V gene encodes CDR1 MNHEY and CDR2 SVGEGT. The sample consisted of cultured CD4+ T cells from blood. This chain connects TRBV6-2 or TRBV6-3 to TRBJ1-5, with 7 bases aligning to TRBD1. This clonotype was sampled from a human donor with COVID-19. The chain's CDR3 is CASSYLTGHQPQHF. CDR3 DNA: TGTGCCAGCAGTTACCTGACAGGGCATCAGCCCCAGCATTTT.